A single sample is the source of the 7 T cell receptor beta chains below, sequenced in a study of early T cells in non-severe SARS-CoV-2 infection. TCRdb reprocessed the 5' RACE reads with MiXCR, giving one entry per CDR3 protein. The top ten clones hold around 5.8% of a sample with tens of thousands of distinct CDR3 sequences, about 15% of them seen once. The material sequenced was whole blood. Receptors were obtained from an adult who was a healthcare worker with PCR-confirmed SARS-CoV-2 infection or an uninfected control (not recorded which).

This clonotype showed up just a few times. V and J are TRBV29-1 and TRBJ2-7; 7 bases align to TRBD1. The CDR3 has 12 residues. Losses at the gene ends were 5 bases for V and 0 bases for J; bases not matched to a gene: 1. Germline V gene data show CDR1 as SQVTM and CDR2 as ANQGSEA. This CDR3 reads CSVRDSSYEQYF. CDR3 bases: TGCAGCGTTCGGGACAGCTCCTACGAGCAGTACTTC.

The V gene is TRBV12-3 or TRBV12-4, the J gene TRBJ1-4; possible D gene TRBD1, 6 bases. Trimming left V 5 bases short and J 0 bases short, with 10 bases between. The CDR3 length is 15 residues. The CDR3 nucleotides are TGTGCCAGCAGTCCACGGACAGCAACTAATGAAAAACTGTTTTTT. Translated, it gives CASSPRTATNEKLFF.

The chain is built from TRBV7-6 and TRBJ1-3, with 9 nucleotides matching TRBD1. V was clipped by 4 bases and J by 0 bases; unmatched bases: 1. Germline CDR1 reads SGHVS; CDR2 reads FNYEAQ. This CDR3 is built from 15 residues. The CDR3 coding sequence is TGTGCCAGCAGCTCGGGACAGGGCTCTGGAAACACCATATATTTT. As protein: CASSSGQGSGNTIYF.

This clonotype was counted once. The V and J genes are TRBV5-1 and TRBJ1-6; D is unresolved. Germline V gene lookup returns CDR1 SGHRS and CDR2 YFSETQ. The CDR3 loop spans 16 amino acids. V was clipped by 0 bases and J by 5 bases, with 12 bases between them. CDR3 sequence reads: CASSLASAGDNSPLHF. DNA of the CDR3: TGCGCCAGCAGCTTGGCCTCAGCAGGTGATAATTCACCCCTCCACTTT.

There are a few counts of this clonotype. The CDR3 sequence is CASSQGDRGLVGYTF. CDR3 sequence (DNA): TGTGCCAGCAGCCAAGGGGACAGGGGTCTAGTTGGCTACACCTTC. The V and J genes are TRBV3-1 and TRBJ1-2, with 10 bases matching TRBD1. CDR3 length equals 15 residues. Trimming cost V 1 base and J 7 bases; bases outside gene matches: 6. Germline CDR1 is LGHDT and CDR2 is YNNKEL (reference sequence).

The chain is built from TRBV28 and TRBJ2-3, with 12 bases lining up with TRBD2. V lost 11 bases, J lost 2 bases, and 2 bases stayed unmatched. CDR1 and CDR2 (germline): MDHEN, SYDVKM. This CDR3 region has 13 residues. The CDR3 protein is CALAGGITDTQYF. CDR3 DNA: TGTGCCCTAGCGGGGGGGATCACAGATACGCAGTATTTT.

This rearrangement joins TRBV20-1 to TRBJ2-5, with D possibly called TRBD1 or TRBD2 (5 bases each). CDR3 size: 12 residues. V lost 5 bases, J lost 7 bases, and 14 bases lay in between. From germline, CDR1 is DFQATT and CDR2 SNEGSKA (reference sequence). DNA of the CDR3: TGCAGTGCTCCTCAAGACGGGGCGACCCAGTACTTC. The encoded protein is CSAPQDGATQYF.